Following are 5 T cell receptor beta chains from one sample sequenced in a study. MiXCR, applied by TCRdb to the RT-PCR reads, yields one record per CDR3 protein. The sample consists of about 680,000 distinct CDR3 sequences, approximately 14% of them appearing once. Sequenced input: memory CD4+ T cells from blood. The receptor set was obtained from a female donor in good health, serving as a healthy control.

The table lists this clonotype with many counts. The gene calls are TRBV12-3 or TRBV12-4 and TRBJ1-2; TRBD1 matches 9 bases. The trim removed 5 bases at V and 6 bases at J, leaving 7 bases unmatched. CDR3 length: 14 amino acids. The CDR3, as DNA: TGTGCCAGCAGTCACCGGACAGGGGCGGATGGCTACACCTTC. Its translation is CASSHRTGADGYTF.

The rearrangement uses TRBV20-1 and TRBJ1-2; TRBD1 aligns across 12 bases. Looked up from germline, CDR1 is DFQATT and CDR2 is SNEGSKA (reference sequence). V dropped 6 bases and J dropped 9; count of bases not matched to a gene: 11. This CDR3 region has 14 residues. The CDR3 loop is CSAERGQGASSYTF. CDR3 DNA: TGCAGTGCCGAGAGGGGACAGGGGGCGTCTAGCTACACCTTC.

The table lists this clonotype with many counts. The chain employs TRBV6-1 and TRBJ2-7, with 10 nucleotides matching TRBD2. Germline CDR1 is MNHNS and CDR2 is SASEGT. V was pared by 4 bases and J by 7 bases, with 13 bases of the junction left unmatched. The CDR3 extends over 16 amino acids. DNA of the CDR3: TGTGCCAGCAGTGGGTTGGGACTAGCGAATCCTAGGGAGCAGTACTTC. It translates to CASSGLGLANPREQYF.

The chain is built from TRBV4-3 and TRBJ2-7; D is perhaps TRBD1 (6 bases). CDR3 length: 14 residues. Germline-derived CDR1 and CDR2 are LGHNA and YSLEER. V was clipped by 2 bases and J by 5 bases, with 13 bases between them. This CDR3 is CASSQTGGTNEQYF. CDR3 DNA sequence: TGCGCCAGCAGCCAAACGGGTGGGACAAACGAGCAGTACTTC.

This clonotype was recorded at least ten times. The rearrangement joins TRBV10-3 to TRBJ1-5; no firm D call. V gave up 2 bases and J gave up 1 base, with 3 bases separating them. CDR3 size: 13 residues. Germline V gene sequence: CDR1 ENHRY, CDR2 SYGVKD. CDR3 DNA: TGTGCCATCAGTGAGCCCAGCAATCAGCCCCAGCATTTT. Its translation: CAISEPSNQPQHF.